The 15 T cell receptor beta chains in this list originate from one sample, sequenced in a study of blood T cell repertoires in COVID-19. TCRdb's copy holds only in-frame clones and misses some; the assay was immunoSEQ multiplex PCR. This repertoire shows 410,000 or so clones, about 91% found once; its top ten account for 1.5% to 1.8%. Material for sequencing was peripheral blood. These receptors were collected from a woman aged 40 to 50 with COVID-19, enrolled during active disease.

This clone was seen once. The CDR3 reads CATSRGAAREGEQFF. CDR3 in DNA: TGTGCCACCAGCAGAGGGGCGGCACGCGAGGGTGAGCAGTTCTTC. V is TRBV15 and J is TRBJ2-1; TRBD2 might be the D (5 bases). The CDR3 totals 15 residues. Trimming shortened V by 1 base and J by 9 bases, and 16 bases separated the two germline ends. Germline CDR1 reads LNHNV; CDR2 reads YYDKDF (reference sequence).

The table lists this clone with a few counts. The gene calls are TRBV18 and TRBJ2-7, with 8 nucleotides matching TRBD1. The CDR3 consists of 15 residues. Germline trimming cut 5 bases from V and 3 bases from J; bases unmatched to any gene: 9. Germline V CDR1 and CDR2: KGHSH, LQKENI. CDR3 amino acids: CASSSRTGSSYEQYF. The DNA for the CDR3 is TGTGCCAGCTCATCACGGACAGGGTCGAGCTACGAGCAGTACTTC.

The chain carries TRBV27 and TRBJ2-1; 8 bases line up with TRBD2. In germline, CDR1 is MNHEY, CDR2 SMNVEV (reference sequence). With 6 bases clipped from V and 4 bases from J, the junction kept 11 bases outside the gene matches. The CDR3 has 16 amino acids. CDR3 region: CASSHGGSGTYNEQFF. The CDR3 coding sequence is TGTGCCAGCAGCCACGGGGGTAGCGGGACGTACAATGAGCAGTTCTTC.

V and J are TRBV10-3 and TRBJ1-1; 7 bases map to TRBD1. The V segment lost 3 bases and the J segment 3 bases; nucleotides outside the gene matches: 13. Germline CDR1 is ENHRY and CDR2 is SYGVKD. CDR3 length: 17 amino acids. CDR3 protein: CAISDRTKQGEDTEAFF. As DNA, the CDR3 is TGTGCCATCAGTGATCGAACCAAGCAGGGGGAGGACACTGAAGCTTTCTTT.

The CDR3 reads CASSIDTTDRARQHF. DNA of the CDR3: TGTGCCAGTAGTATAGATACGACAGACAGGGCCCGACAGCATTTT. The chain uses TRBV19 and TRBJ1-5, with 7 bases fitting TRBD1. Trimming removed 0 bases from V and 13 bases from J; junction bases left unmatched: 12. CDR1 LNHDA and CDR2 SQIVND come from the germline V gene (reference sequence). This CDR3 contains 15 residues.

V usage is TRBV18 and J usage is TRBJ1-5; TRBD1 matches 7 bases. The germline gives CDR1 KGHSH, CDR2 LQKENI. The V gene end was trimmed by 2 bases and the J gene end by 3 bases; junction bases not matched to a gene: 4. This CDR3 comprises 15 residues. The CDR3 is CASSPRGPNNQPQHF. The CDR3 nucleotides are TGTGCCAGCTCACCAAGGGGGCCGAACAATCAGCCCCAGCATTTT.

The chain is built from TRBV6-1 and TRBJ2-1; 9 bases agree with TRBD2. The germline CDR1 and CDR2 sequences are MNHNS and SASEGT. The trim removed 3 bases at V and 7 bases at J, leaving 7 bases unmatched. The length of the CDR3 is 15 residues. CDR3 loop: CASSDSGLALNEQFF. CDR3 bases: TGTGCCAGCAGTGATTCGGGACTAGCCCTAAATGAGCAGTTCTTC.

The chain employs TRBV5-6 and TRBJ1-5, with 7 positions matching TRBD1. The CDR3 is 15 residues long. Germline-derived CDR1 and CDR2 are SGHDT and YYEEEE. V shed 3 bases and J 6 bases; nucleotides not matched to a gene: 9. The CDR3 loop reads CASSSTPQGSQPQHF. The DNA of the CDR3 is TGTGCCAGCAGCTCGACCCCACAGGGGTCTCAGCCCCAGCATTTT.

The rearrangement links TRBV13 to TRBJ2-6, with 9 bases that match TRBD1. With 1 base clipped from V and 0 bases from J, the junction kept 10 bases outside the gene matches. The CDR3 totals 20 residues. Germline CDR1 PRHDT, CDR2 FYEKMQ (reference sequence). The CDR3 here is CASSLVFGTGRNSGANVLTF. CDR3 DNA sequence: TGTGCCAGCAGCTTAGTATTTGGGACAGGGCGAAACTCTGGGGCCAACGTCCTGACTTTC.

V and J are TRBV5-5 and TRBJ2-7; the D gene is possibly TRBD2 (7 bases). This CDR3 is 13 amino acids long. Germline assignment: CDR1 SGHKS and CDR2 YYEKEE (reference sequence). V gave up 4 bases and J gave up 3 bases, with 11 bases separating them. The CDR3 here is CASSKGGVYEQYF. Written as DNA, the CDR3 is TGTGCCAGCAGCAAAGGGGGGGTCTACGAGCAGTACTTC.

This chain links TRBV27 with TRBJ2-7; 10 nucleotides agree with TRBD2. There are 15 residues in the CDR3. Germline assignment: CDR1 MNHEY and CDR2 SMNVEV (reference sequence). The V and J ends lost 4 bases and 4 bases, in that order; junction bases with no gene match: 7. The CDR3 region is CASSWTPGLAYEQYF. CDR3 coding DNA: TGTGCCAGCAGTTGGACTCCGGGACTAGCGTACGAGCAGTACTTC.

This chain connects TRBV28 to TRBJ2-4; 9 bases are shared with TRBD1. Germline trimming cut 9 bases from V and 1 base from J; bases unmatched to any gene: 7. The CDR3 is 15 residues long. Germline loops: CDR1 MDHEN, CDR2 SYDVKM. The CDR3 coding sequence is TGTGCCAGTCACGGGACAGGGAGGGCCAAAAACATTCAGTACTTC. As protein: CASHGTGRAKNIQYF.

The chain carries TRBV24-1 and TRBJ2-5; TRBD1 aligns across 11 bases. The V gene end was trimmed by 3 bases and the J gene end by 4 bases; junction bases not matched to a gene: 3. Germline CDR1 reads KGHDR; CDR2 reads SFDVKD. The CDR3 runs 15 residues. The CDR3 sequence: CATSDMGQGGETQYF. CDR3 nucleotide sequence: TGTGCCACCAGTGATATGGGACAGGGGGGAGAGACCCAGTACTTC.

This clone has just a few counts. The chain has TRBV9 and TRBJ1-6, with 10 bases lining up with TRBD1. V lost 0 bases, J lost 8 bases, and 5 bases stayed unmatched. CDR3 length: 16 amino acids. The germline V gene encodes CDR1 SGDLS and CDR2 YYNGEE. The CDR3 region is CASSVEGQGFDSPLHF. The CDR3 DNA follows: TGTGCCAGCAGCGTAGAGGGACAGGGGTTTGATTCACCCCTCCACTTT.

This clone was seen only a few times. The V and J genes are TRBV27 and TRBJ2-1; TRBD1 agrees at 12 bases. V lost 6 bases to trimming and J lost 8 bases; unmatched junction nucleotides: 8. The CDR3 has 15 residues. Germline CDR1 and CDR2: MNHEY and SMNVEV (reference sequence). CDR3 residues: CASRAGQGAVHEQFF. CDR3 coding DNA: TGTGCCAGCAGAGCGGGACAGGGGGCCGTTCATGAGCAGTTCTTC.